These 8 T cell receptor beta chains share one sample of origin, sequenced in a study of shared clonotypes between healthy human individuals. Measured with immunoSEQ multiplex PCR; TCRdb has only the in-frame clones, and not every one. The sample lists 760,000 or so clones; about 96% were seen once. Naivety among CD8 cells was defined by CD45RO negativity and positive CCR7 selection, thereby excluding terminally differentiated effector memory CD45RA+ cells. The sample taken for sequencing was naive CD8+ T cells sorted from blood. The source of these receptors is a man younger than 45 in good health.

V gene TRBV6-6 combines with J gene TRBJ2-5; a possible D gene is TRBD2 (5 bases). V lost 7 bases, J lost 0 bases, and 12 bases lay in between. Germline assignment: CDR1 MNHNY and CDR2 SVGAGI (reference sequence). This CDR3 is 14 amino acids long. CDR3 protein: CASTPIGNQETQYF. CDR3 coding DNA: TGTGCCAGCACCCCCATCGGGAACCAAGAGACCCAGTACTTC.

The CDR3: CATSRVNGNEAFF. CDR3 DNA sequence: TGTGCCACCAGCAGAGTCAATGGGAATGAAGCTTTCTTT. The J gene is TRBJ1-1, the V gene TRBV15; the D is unclear. CDR1 is LNHNV and CDR2 is YYDKDF in the germline V gene (reference sequence). The CDR3 is 13 amino acids. V was shortened by 1 base and J by 7 bases, with 10 bases between the two germline ends.

This clone was detected once. The chain links TRBV30 to TRBJ2-7; TRBD1 aligns across 7 bases. V was clipped by 1 base and J by 3 bases; unmatched bases: 6. Per the germline V gene, CDR1 is GTSNPN and CDR2 is SVGIG (reference sequence). The CDR3 consists of 14 residues. This CDR3 is CAWSAGTEGYEQYF. In DNA form, the CDR3 reads TGTGCCTGGAGTGCCGGGACAGAAGGCTACGAGCAGTACTTC.

A single count supports this clone. This chain links TRBV9 with TRBJ2-3; D is uncertain. The CDR3 consists of 14 residues. The V gene lost 4 bases and the J gene lost 1 base, with 10 bases spanning the gap. In germline, CDR1 is SGDLS, CDR2 YYNGEE. The CDR3 reads CASSPQRGTDTQYF. For the CDR3, the DNA is TGTGCCAGCAGCCCCCAGAGAGGCACAGATACGCAGTATTTT.

This chain joins TRBV27 and TRBJ2-5; no reliable D call. The CDR3 runs 15 residues. Trimming shortened V by 1 base and J by 0 bases, and 9 bases separated the two germline ends. Germline assignment: CDR1 MNHEY and CDR2 SMNVEV (reference sequence). The CDR3, as DNA: TGTGCCAGCAGTTTATTCATGGGGAACCAAGAGACCCAGTACTTC. The encoded protein is CASSLFMGNQETQYF.

The CDR3 nucleotides are TGTGCCAGCAGTGCGGAACAATCGTACGCTGAAGCTTTCTTT. It yields the protein CASSAEQSYAEAFF. The V and J genes are TRBV28 and TRBJ1-1; D remains unclear. Germline lookup yields CDR1 MDHEN and CDR2 SYDVKM. Trimming took 5 bases from V and 6 from J, leaving 16 bases between them. The CDR3 is 14 residues long.

In this sample, this clone turned up once. The CDR3 sequence is CASKRGSEQYF. As DNA, the CDR3 is TGTGCCAGCAAGCGGGGGTCCGAGCAGTACTTC. The rearrangement uses TRBV27 and TRBJ2-7; 8 bases are a match to TRBD2. V trimming: 7 bases; J trimming: 6 bases; junction bases outside the gene matches: 2. Germline loops: CDR1 MNHEY, CDR2 SMNVEV (reference sequence). The CDR3 consists of 11 residues.

The J gene is TRBJ2-7, the V gene TRBV11-2; D remains ambiguous. The CDR3 runs 13 residues. V was pared by 2 bases and J by 2 bases, with 7 bases between. CDR1 is SGHAT, CDR2 FQNNGV, per germline. Here the CDR3 DNA reads TGTGCCAGCAGCTTATCAGTTACCTACGAGCAGTACTTC. Translating gives CASSLSVTYEQYF.